This T cell receptor beta chain was sequenced for a study of T cell clones after liver transplantation. Study-level information: HCV positivity affected three of eight recipients; the rest lacked autoimmune or viral indications.

Trimming at V came to 1 base and at J to 4 bases, leaving 13 bases not matched to a gene. CDR1 and CDR2 (germline): LGHNA, YSLEER. The CDR3 loop spans 19 amino acids. Sequencing used immunoSEQ multiplex PCR; TCRdb keeps in-frame clones, though not all of them. The sample lists about 75,000 clones; 80% to 90% were seen once. Specimen: CD4+ T cells from blood, collected 48 to 50 months after liver transplant. This chain joins TRBV4-3 and TRBJ2-4, with 10 bases identical to TRBD2. This receptor was obtained from a human patient who received a liver transplant. Some T cells could come from the graft donor. CDR3 sequence reads: CASSQVLAGVLDPKNIQYF. CDR3 coding DNA: TGCGCCAGCAGCCAAGTTCTAGCGGGAGTCTTGGACCCAAAAAACATTCAGTACTTC.